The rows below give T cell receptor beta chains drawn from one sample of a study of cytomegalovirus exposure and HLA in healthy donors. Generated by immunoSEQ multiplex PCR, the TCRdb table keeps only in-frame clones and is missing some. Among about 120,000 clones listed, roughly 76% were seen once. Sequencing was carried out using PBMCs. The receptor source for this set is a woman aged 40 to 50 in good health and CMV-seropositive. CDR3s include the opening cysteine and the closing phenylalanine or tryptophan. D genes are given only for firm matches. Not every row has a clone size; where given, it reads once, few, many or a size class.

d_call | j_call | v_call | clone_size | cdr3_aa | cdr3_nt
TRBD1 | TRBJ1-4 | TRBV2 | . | CASSADRVKLFF | TGTGCCAGCAGTGCCGACAGGGTGAAACTGTTTTTT
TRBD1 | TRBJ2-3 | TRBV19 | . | CASRGTGITDTQYF | TGTGCCAGTAGGGGGACAGGGATAACAGATACGCAGTATTTT
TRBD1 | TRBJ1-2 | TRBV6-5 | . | CASSPDRGSYGYTF | TGTGCCAGCAGTCCGGACAGGGGAAGCTATGGCTACACCTTC
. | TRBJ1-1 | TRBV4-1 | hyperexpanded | CASSRGNTEAFF | TGCGCCAGCAGCCGAGGGAACACTGAAGCTTTCTTT
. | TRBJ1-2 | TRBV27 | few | CASSNKGYGYTF | TGTGCCAGCAGCAACAAGGGGTATGGCTACACCTTC
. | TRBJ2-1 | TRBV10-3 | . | CAGRQDNEQFF | TGTGCCGGGCGACAGGACAATGAGCAGTTCTTC
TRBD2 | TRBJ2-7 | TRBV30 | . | CALGREGNEQYF | TGTGCCCTAGGGAGGGAAGGGAACGAGCAGTACTTC
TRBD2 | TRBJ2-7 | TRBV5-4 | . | CASSLGGGPYEQYF | TGTGCCAGCAGCTTGGGCGGGGGACCCTACGAGCAGTACTTC
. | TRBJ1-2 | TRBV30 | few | CAWSPSLEGFGYTF | TGTGCCTGGAGTCCATCCTTAGAGGGCTTTGGCTACACCTTC
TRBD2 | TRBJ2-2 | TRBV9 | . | CASSGITSGGPGDTGELFF | TGTGCCAGCAGCGGAATAACTAGCGGGGGGCCTGGGGACACCGGGGAGCTGTTTTTT
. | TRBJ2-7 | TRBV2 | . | CASSGGFVGAAEQYF | TGTGCCAGCAGCGGTGGGTTCGTGGGGGCGGCCGAGCAGTACTTC
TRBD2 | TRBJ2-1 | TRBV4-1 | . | CASSQEGTSGTGEQFF | TGCGCCAGCAGCCAAGAAGGGACTAGCGGGACTGGTGAGCAGTTCTTC
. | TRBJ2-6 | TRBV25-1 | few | CASEESGANVLTF | TGTGCCAGCGAAGAGTCTGGGGCCAACGTCCTGACTTTC
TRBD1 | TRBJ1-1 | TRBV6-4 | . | CASSGQVDTEAFF | TGTGCCAGCTCGGGACAGGTCGACACTGAAGCTTTCTTT
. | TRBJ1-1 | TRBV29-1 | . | CSATSGHTEAFF | TGCAGCGCCACCAGTGGCCACACTGAAGCTTTCTTT
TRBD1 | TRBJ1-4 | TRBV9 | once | CASSVLTGDGEKLFF | TGTGCCAGCAGCGTCCTGACAGGGGATGGTGAAAAACTGTTTTTT
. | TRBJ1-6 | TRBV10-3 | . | CAIRTTNSPLHF | TGTGCCATCAGGACAACAAATTCACCCCTCCACTTT
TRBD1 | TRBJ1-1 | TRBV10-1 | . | CASSLGQGSTEAFF | TGCGCCAGCAGTCTCGGACAGGGAAGCACTGAAGCTTTCTTT
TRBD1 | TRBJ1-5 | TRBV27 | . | CASSSRDSQPQHF | TGTGCCAGCAGTTCCAGGGACAGTCAGCCCCAGCATTTT
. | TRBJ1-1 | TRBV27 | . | CASSFAGRESEAFF | TGTGCCAGCAGTTTTGCAGGGAGGGAGAGTGAAGCTTTCTTT
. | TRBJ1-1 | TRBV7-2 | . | CASRVQGATEAFF | TGTGCCAGCAGGGTACAGGGAGCCACTGAAGCTTTCTTT
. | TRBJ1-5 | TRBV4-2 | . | CASSQVEGGNQPQHF | TGTGCCAGCAGCCAAGTCGAGGGCGGAAATCAGCCCCAGCATTTT
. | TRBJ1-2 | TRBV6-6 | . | CASSSPREVYGYTF | TGTGCCAGCAGTTCGCCTCGCGAGGTCTATGGCTACACCTTC
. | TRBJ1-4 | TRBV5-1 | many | CASSLERGREKLFF | TGCGCCAGCAGCTTGGAAAGGGGCCGGGAAAAACTGTTTTTT
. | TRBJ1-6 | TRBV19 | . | CASSIFSSSYNSPLHF | TGTGCCAGTAGTATTTTCTCGAGCTCCTATAATTCACCCCTCCACTTT
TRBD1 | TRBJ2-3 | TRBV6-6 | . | CASRNTGVGTDTQYF | TGTGCCAGCAGAAATACAGGGGTAGGGACAGATACGCAGTATTTT
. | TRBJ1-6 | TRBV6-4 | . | CASGEGMGGNSPLHF | TGTGCCAGCGGCGAGGGAATGGGGGGGAATTCACCCCTCCACTTT